The 8 T cell receptor beta chains given below trace back to one sample, sequenced in a study of blood T cells in healthy people across ages. Primed by a sample-barcoded 5' primer and a J-beta primer mix, a second PCR proceeded for about 6 to 11 cycles. A single record per CDR3 protein comes from TCRdb applying MiXCR to the 5' RACE reads. The table includes 1,500,000 or so distinct CDR3 sequences, about 42% detected once. What was sequenced was blood. The receptors were sampled from a woman between 18 and 29 years old in good health.

This clonotype turned up a few times. The gene calls are TRBV4-1 and TRBJ2-3; no clear D gene. Germline-derived CDR1 and CDR2 are MGHRA and YSYEKL. The CDR3 is 14 residues long. V was trimmed by 1 base and J by 4 bases, leaving 9 bases between them. The CDR3 is CASSQVPLADTQYF. CDR3 sequence (DNA): TGCGCCAGCAGCCAAGTCCCGCTGGCAGATACGCAGTATTTT.

This chain connects TRBV6-2 or TRBV6-3 to TRBJ2-1; D gene ambiguous. The CDR3 is 14 residues long. Per germline, CDR1 MNHEY and CDR2 SVGEGT. The ends were cut back, 5 bases at V and 8 bases at J, with 16 bases in the middle. The CDR3 is CASSLTPPVHEQFF. For the CDR3, the DNA is TGTGCCAGCAGTCTAACCCCTCCTGTACATGAGCAGTTCTTC.

The chain recombines TRBV9 with TRBJ2-3; D unclear. Germline loops: CDR1 SGDLS, CDR2 YYNGEE. V lost 3 bases and J 1 base, leaving 15 bases between the germline ends. The CDR3 has 16 residues. Here the CDR3 reads CASSARALSGTDTQYF. DNA of the CDR3: TGTGCCAGCAGCGCAAGGGCCCTGTCTGGCACAGATACGCAGTATTTT.

The J gene is TRBJ1-1, the V gene TRBV7-9; maybe TRBD1 (5 bases). CDR1 and CDR2 from the germline V gene are SEHNR and FQNEAQ (reference sequence). The CDR3 length is 13 residues. V shed 1 base and J shed 6 bases, with 9 bases lying between them. The CDR3, as DNA: TGTGCCAGCAGCTTAGTGACAGAGGCTGAAGCTTTCTTT. Its translation: CASSLVTEAEAFF. The whole variable domain, filled in from reference TRBV7-9 and TRBJ1-1, reads DTGVSQNPRHKITKRGQNVTFRCDPISEHNRLYWYRQTLGQGPEFLTYFQNEAQLEKSRLLSDRFSAERPKGSFSTLEIQRTEQGDSAMYLCASSLVTEAEAFFGQGTRLTVV.

This clonotype was seen more than once but under ten times. This chain joins TRBV11-3 and TRBJ2-1; D uncertain. Trimming took off 2 bases at V and 6 bases at J, with 14 bases between the two ends. Per germline, CDR1 SGHNT and CDR2 YENEEA. This CDR3 is 15 amino acids long. The CDR3 DNA sequence: TGTGCCAGCAGCTTATACGGACGGAAGGGCAATGAGCAGTTCTTC. Protein product: CASSLYGRKGNEQFF.

This clonotype was found a few times. The chain uses TRBV4-3 and TRBJ1-6; 8 bases are shared with TRBD1. This CDR3 has 16 residues. The V gene's germline CDR1 is LGHNA and CDR2 YSLEER. The junction had 8 bases not matched to a gene; V was cut back by 0 bases and J by 10 bases. CDR3 coding DNA: TGCGCCAGCAGCCAAGAGAGGACAGGGATGAAGTCACCCCTCCACTTT. This gives the protein CASSQERTGMKSPLHF.

This rearrangement joins TRBV24-1 to TRBJ2-5, with D tentatively TRBD2 (6 bases). The CDR3 consists of 15 residues. Germline V gene sequence: CDR1 KGHDR, CDR2 SFDVKD. Trimming shortened V by 4 bases and J by 11 bases, and 22 bases separated the two germline ends. The CDR3 here is CATSDPRTTSNEQYF. The DNA for the CDR3 is TGTGCCACCAGTGACCCGAGGACTACCAGCAATGAGCAGTACTTC.

As to this clonotype: A single base separates this from a much larger clone, so it may be a read error. The CDR3 DNA is TGTGCCAGCAGCCAATTCCGGGGAGTTGCTGGCTGCACCTTC. This translates into CASSQFRGVAGCTF. V gene TRBV4-2 combines with J gene TRBJ1-2; D not resolved. Germline lookup yields CDR1 LGHNA and CDR2 YNFKEQ. The length of the CDR3 is 14 residues.